Listed here are 17 T cell receptor beta chains from one sample, sequenced in a study of blood T cell repertoires in COVID-19. Sequencing was performed with immunoSEQ multiplex PCR; in TCRdb, only in-frame clones are kept and a portion is missing. The table has some 99,000 clones, 75% to 90% seen once. Material for sequencing was peripheral blood. The receptor set was obtained from a woman aged 50 to 60 with acute or convalescent COVID-19.

The chain uses TRBV5-1 and TRBJ2-3; D might be TRBD1 (6 bases). The CDR3 is 15 amino acids. Per the germline V gene, CDR1 is SGHRS and CDR2 is YFSETQ. The V and J ends lost 3 bases and 1 base respectively, with 12 bases between them. CDR3 sequence reads: CASSSQDRRTDTQYF. The CDR3 DNA sequence: TGCGCCAGCAGCTCGCAGGACAGACGCACAGATACGCAGTATTTT.

The rearrangement uses TRBV7-2 and TRBJ2-3, with 8 positions matching TRBD2. The CDR3 sequence is 15 residues long. V lost 3 bases, J lost 1 base, and 3 bases stayed unmatched. Germline V gene sequence: CDR1 SGHTA, CDR2 FQGNSA. The CDR3 DNA follows: TGTGCCAGCAGCTTCGTGACTAGCGGCACAGATACGCAGTATTTT. It specifies CASSFVTSGTDTQYF.

The CDR3 region is CASRQGNTEAFF. In nucleotides, the CDR3 is TGTGCCAGTAGACAGGGGAACACTGAAGCTTTCTTT. V usage is TRBV12-3 or TRBV12-4 and J usage is TRBJ1-1; TRBD1 agrees at 7 bases. The CDR3 spans 12 residues. V lost 9 bases and J lost 1; bases outside the gene matches: 2.

This rearrangement joins TRBV5-1 to TRBJ2-3, with 11 bases fitting TRBD1. The CDR3 contains 14 residues. Per the germline V gene, CDR1 is SGHRS and CDR2 is YFSETQ. The J segment lost 6 bases and the V segment lost 7 bases, leaving 7 bases of the junction unmatched. The chain's CDR3 is CASRPGQGDDTQYF. The CDR3 DNA sequence: TGCGCCAGCCGACCGGGACAGGGGGACGATACGCAGTATTTT.

The chain has TRBV12-5 and TRBJ1-3; a possible D gene is TRBD1 (5 bases). The CDR3 runs 14 residues. The V gene's germline CDR1 is LGHNT and CDR2 FRNRAP. V was shortened by 7 bases and J by 2 bases, with 12 bases between the two germline ends. Here the CDR3 DNA reads TGTGCTAGTGCCTCCACAGGAGCTGGAAACACCATATATTTT. Protein sequence: CASASTGAGNTIYF.

The rearrangement links TRBV18 to TRBJ1-1; no firm D call. Germline CDR1 is KGHSH and CDR2 is LQKENI. V was trimmed by 1 base and J by 1 base, leaving 13 bases between them. The CDR3 consists of 16 residues. The CDR3 sequence: CASSPQGGSANTEAFF. CDR3 nucleotides: TGTGCCAGCTCACCACAGGGAGGGAGCGCGAACACTGAAGCTTTCTTT.

The chain carries TRBV5-1 and TRBJ2-1; 8 bases are shared with TRBD1. J gave up 4 bases and V 4 bases, and 7 bases lay outside the gene matches. CDR3 length equals 15 residues. Germline V gene sequence: CDR1 SGHRS, CDR2 YFSETQ. CDR3 coding DNA: TGCGCCAGCAGCCCGCAGGGGGCGAGGTACAATGAGCAGTTCTTC. Amino acids: CASSPQGARYNEQFF. The full variable domain, with the rest looked up from reference TRBV5-1 and TRBJ2-1, is KAGVTQTPRYLIKTRGQQVTLSCSPISGHRSVSWYQQTPGQGLQFLFEYFSETQRNKGNFPGRFSGRQFSNSRSEMNVSTLELGDSALYLCASSPQGARYNEQFFGPGTRLTVL.

V is TRBV5-1 and J is TRBJ2-2; 7 positions match TRBD2. Germline V gene lookup returns CDR1 SGHRS and CDR2 YFSETQ. V was clipped by 0 bases and J by 1 base; unmatched bases: 3. The CDR3 spans 16 residues. CDR3 nucleotides: TGCGCCAGCAGCTTGGCAACGGGGGGGAACACCGGGGAGCTGTTTTTT. Translated, it gives CASSLATGGNTGELFF.

This chain joins TRBV5-1 and TRBJ1-2; D perhaps matches TRBD1 (6 bases). CDR3 length: 15 residues. V lost 0 bases to trimming and J lost 7 bases, with 16 bases between them. From germline, CDR1 is SGHRS and CDR2 YFSETQ. The CDR3 DNA reads TGCGCCAGCAGCTTGGACCAGGGGCGAGTAAGTGGCTACACCTTC. Its protein product is CASSLDQGRVSGYTF.

The chain has TRBV6-5 and TRBJ1-6; 7 bases are a match to TRBD1. Per the germline V gene, CDR1 is MNHEY and CDR2 is SVGAGI. CDR3 length equals 13 residues. V lost 5 bases, J lost 10 bases, and 5 bases stayed unmatched. CDR3 sequence: CASSRTGVSPLHF. CDR3 nucleotide sequence: TGTGCCAGCAGTCGGACAGGCGTATCACCCCTCCACTTT.

The V call is TRBV14, the J call TRBJ1-2; tentative D call: TRBD1 (6 bases). The V gene's germline CDR1 is SGHDN and CDR2 FVKESK. Trimming pared 6 bases from V and 4 bases from J, leaving 21 bases between. There are 16 residues in the CDR3. The CDR3 here is CASRLLGQRWSYGYTF. CDR3 nucleotide sequence: TGTGCCAGCAGGCTTTTAGGACAGCGCTGGAGCTATGGCTACACCTTC.

The table lists this clone with a count of one. This sequence joins TRBV19 and TRBJ1-5, with TRBD1 as a possible D gene (5 bases). The germline V and J ends were trimmed by 1 base and 0 bases, with 7 bases remaining between them. The CDR3 runs to 15 residues. Germline lookup yields CDR1 LNHDA and CDR2 SQIVND (reference sequence). CDR3 nucleotides: TGTGCCAGTAGTATAGGACAGTATAGCAATCAGCCCCAGCATTTT. It codes for CASSIGQYSNQPQHF.

The chain has TRBV5-1 and TRBJ1-2; 7 nucleotides align to TRBD1. The V gene's germline CDR1 is SGHRS and CDR2 YFSETQ. V lost 3 bases to trimming and J lost 4 bases; unmatched junction nucleotides: 9. The CDR3 has 15 residues. The CDR3, as DNA: TGCGCCAGCAGCTCCGGAGGGACAGCTTTCTATGGCTACACCTTC. It is translated as CASSSGGTAFYGYTF.

The gene calls are TRBV15 and TRBJ1-1; D remains ambiguous. Germline V gene data show CDR1 as LNHNV and CDR2 as YYDKDF (reference sequence). V shed 3 bases and J shed 4 bases, with 15 bases lying between them. The CDR3 length is 15 residues. CDR3 sequence: CATSRGGEWGTEAFF. CDR3 bases: TGTGCCACCAGCAGGGGCGGGGAGTGGGGCACTGAAGCTTTCTTT.

The chain carries TRBV19 and TRBJ1-1; 7 bases agree with TRBD1. Trimming removed 5 bases from V and 4 bases from J; junction bases left unmatched: 10. Germline CDR1 reads LNHDA; CDR2 reads SQIVND (reference sequence). The CDR3 totals 15 residues. The CDR3 spells CASSRRTGGSTEAFF. CDR3 coding DNA: TGTGCCAGTAGTCGTCGGACAGGAGGGAGCACTGAAGCTTTCTTT.

V and J are TRBV30 and TRBJ2-2, with D perhaps TRBD2 (6 bases). This CDR3 comprises 13 residues. V was shortened by 3 bases and J by 4 bases, with 9 bases between the two germline ends. Germline loops: CDR1 GTSNPN, CDR2 SVGIG (reference sequence). The CDR3 DNA follows: TGTGCCTGGAGCCGGGGGACCACCGGGGAGCTGTTTTTT. Translation: CAWSRGTTGELFF.

The rearrangement uses TRBV11-3 and TRBJ2-1; 8 positions match TRBD1. The CDR3 covers 15 residues. The germline CDR1 and CDR2 sequences are SGHNT and YENEEA. V dropped 1 base and J dropped 7; count of bases not matched to a gene: 6. CDR3 protein: CASSLAWTGNNEQFF. In DNA, the CDR3 is TGTGCCAGCAGCTTAGCTTGGACAGGGAATAATGAGCAGTTCTTC.